The following is a T cell receptor beta chain sequence with its context. It was with a sample-barcoded 5' primer and a J-beta primer mix that a second PCR of about 6 to 11 cycles was run. MiXCR, run by TCRdb on the 5' RACE reads, gives a single entry per CDR3 protein. This sample has about 1.8 million distinct CDR3 sequences; about 50% occur once, and the top ten carry 2% to 2.5%. The sample belongs to a study of blood T cells in healthy people across ages. The sample consisted of blood. The receptor comes from a middle-aged woman in good health.

The CDR3: CASSLRREGNEQFF. In DNA, the CDR3 is TGTGCCAGCAGCTTGCGGAGGGAGGGTAATGAGCAGTTCTTC. The chain couples TRBV7-2 to TRBJ2-1; 7 positions agree with TRBD2. This CDR3 has 14 amino acids. With V trimmed by 3 bases and J by 7 bases, 6 bases remained unmatched. The germline gives CDR1 SGHTA, CDR2 FQGNSA.